These 31 T cell receptor beta chains came from one sample sequenced in a study of T cell changes during pregnancy in multiple sclerosis. Sequencing used immunoSEQ multiplex PCR; TCRdb keeps in-frame clones, though not all of them. Here the sample spans about 20,000 clones, 70% to 90% being singletons. Source: CD8+ T cells from peripheral blood mononuclear cells, taken in the second trimester of pregnancy. These receptors were taken from a female donor in good health, enrolled as a control in a pregnancy study.

This clone has just one count. The V gene is TRBV4-1, the J gene TRBJ2-2; D is undetermined. Germline V gene sequence: CDR1 MGHRA, CDR2 YSYEKL. The CDR3 length is 13 residues. Trimming took 4 bases from V and 0 from J, leaving 3 bases between them. The CDR3 loop is CASSPSNTGELFF. The DNA for the CDR3 is TGCGCCAGCAGCCCCTCGAACACCGGGGAGCTGTTTTTT.

The chain is built from TRBV19 and TRBJ2-5, with 9 nucleotides matching TRBD1. This CDR3 is built from 14 residues. Germline V gene lookup returns CDR1 LNHDA and CDR2 SQIVND (reference sequence). Losses at the gene ends were 2 bases for V and 5 bases for J; bases not matched to a gene: 3. The CDR3 DNA reads TGTGCCAGTAGTATATCCGGGACAGGGGAGACCCAGTACTTC. Amino acids: CASSISGTGETQYF. Drawing the rest from reference TRBV19 and TRBJ2-5, the complete variable domain is DGGITQSPKYLFRKEGQNVTLSCEQNLNHDAMYWYRQDPGQGLRLIYYSQIVNDFQKGDIAEGYSVSREKKESFPLTVTSAQKNPTAFYLCASSISGTGETQYFGPGTRLLVL.

This chain joins TRBV6-4 and TRBJ2-1, with D hard to call. CDR3 length: 14 residues. Germline V gene sequence: CDR1 MRHNA, CDR2 SNTAGT. The germline V and J ends were trimmed by 8 bases and 0 bases, with 11 bases remaining between them. Here the CDR3 DNA reads TGTGCCAGCGGCGGCGGCAACTCCTACAATGAGCAGTTCTTC. Its translation is CASGGGNSYNEQFF.

This chain uses TRBV28 with TRBJ2-7, with D maybe TRBD2 (5 bases). From germline, CDR1 is MDHEN and CDR2 SYDVKM. V gave up 4 bases and J gave up 4 bases, with 11 bases separating them. This CDR3 region has 13 residues. As DNA, the CDR3 is TGTGCCAGCAGTTCGAGGGCCTCGTACGAGCAGTACTTC. The encoded protein is CASSSRASYEQYF.

V usage is TRBV5-1 and J usage is TRBJ2-7; 7 bases are shared with TRBD2. The CDR3 is made up of 15 amino acids. Trimming cost V 3 bases and J 6 bases; bases outside gene matches: 12. From germline, CDR1 is SGHRS and CDR2 YFSETQ. The chain's CDR3 is CASSWWGGDVREQYF. The CDR3 DNA reads as TGCGCCAGCAGCTGGTGGGGGGGGGATGTACGCGAGCAGTACTTC.

The chain joins TRBV13 to TRBJ1-5, with 9 bases identical to TRBD1. The CDR3 consists of 16 residues. From germline, CDR1 is PRHDT and CDR2 FYEKMQ (reference sequence). The V and J ends lost 0 bases and 6 bases, in that order; junction bases with no gene match: 6. The CDR3 is CASSLGGQGVGQPQHF. The CDR3 nucleotides read TGTGCCAGCAGCTTAGGGGGACAGGGAGTAGGTCAGCCCCAGCATTTT.

V is TRBV27 and J is TRBJ2-7, with TRBD1 matching over 10 bases. Germline lookup yields CDR1 MNHEY and CDR2 SMNVEV (reference sequence). The CDR3 consists of 15 residues. The junction had 6 bases not matched to a gene; V was cut back by 5 bases and J by 2 bases. CDR3 sequence: CASSPETGGPYEQYF. The CDR3 nucleotides are TGTGCCAGCAGTCCTGAGACAGGGGGCCCCTACGAGCAGTACTTC.

This rearrangement joins TRBV5-8 to TRBJ1-1; D is unclear. The germline V gene has CDR1 SGHTS and CDR2 YDEGEE. The CDR3 totals 15 residues. V was shortened by 0 bases and J by 1 base, with 10 bases between the two germline ends. The CDR3 bases are TGTGCCAGCAGCTTGGCACCGGTAGAGAACACTGAAGCTTTCTTT. Protein: CASSLAPVENTEAFF. Together with reference TRBV5-8 and TRBJ1-1, the CDR3 gives the full variable domain: EAGVTQSPTHLIKTRGQQATLRCSPISGHTSVYWYQQALGLGLQFLLWYDEGEERNRGNFPPRFSGRQFPNYSSELNVNALELEDSALYLCASSLAPVENTEAFFGQGTRLTVV.

This clone was counted only a few times. The V and J genes are TRBV6-4 and TRBJ2-1; 7 positions match TRBD1. Germline V gene data show CDR1 as MRHNA and CDR2 as SNTAGT. V dropped 2 bases and J dropped 7; count of bases not matched to a gene: 2. The CDR3 is 13 residues long. The CDR3 DNA follows: TGTGCCAGCAGTGACGGGACAGTTAATGAGCAGTTCTTC. Its translation is CASSDGTVNEQFF.

V and J are TRBV9 and TRBJ2-1; 9 bases fit TRBD2. Per germline, CDR1 SGDLS and CDR2 YYNGEE. This CDR3 is built from 16 residues. With V trimmed by 4 bases and J by 4 bases, 9 bases remained unmatched. CDR3 sequence (DNA): TGTGCCAGCAGCCCTGAAGTAGCGGGAGATTACAATGAGCAGTTCTTC. Translated, it gives CASSPEVAGDYNEQFF.

This rearrangement joins TRBV28 to TRBJ1-4; D not resolved. Germline V lookup: CDR1 MDHEN, CDR2 SYDVKM. Deletions cut 5 bases from V and 0 bases from J, with 16 bases between. The CDR3 length is 17 residues. CDR3 residues: CASSRLSDGATNEKLFF. Here the CDR3 DNA reads TGTGCCAGCAGTAGATTGAGTGACGGAGCAACTAATGAAAAACTGTTTTTT.

In this sample, this clone turned up once. The rearrangement joins TRBV6-5 to TRBJ2-2; 12 positions match TRBD2. This CDR3 comprises 16 residues. Germline-derived CDR1 and CDR2 are MNHEY and SVGAGI. Germline trimming cut 4 bases from V and 4 bases from J; bases unmatched to any gene: 4. The CDR3 is CASSLTSGRGTGELFF. The CDR3 nucleotides read TGTGCCAGCAGTTTGACTAGCGGGAGAGGCACCGGGGAGCTGTTTTTT.

The J gene is TRBJ2-1, the V gene TRBV6-4; 12 bases are shared with TRBD2. This CDR3 region has 15 residues. J gave up 7 bases and V 6 bases, and 7 bases lay outside the gene matches. Germline CDR1 reads MRHNA; CDR2 reads SNTAGT. The CDR3 reads CASSLAGGAGNEQFF. CDR3 coding DNA: TGTGCCAGCAGCCTAGCGGGGGGGGCGGGTAATGAGCAGTTCTTC.

This sequence joins TRBV6-5 and TRBJ1-1, with TRBD1 identical over 8 bases. CDR1 and CDR2 from the germline V gene are MNHEY and SVGAGI. The V gene end was trimmed by 5 bases and the J gene end by 5 bases; junction bases not matched to a gene: 7. CDR3 size: 14 residues. Here the CDR3 DNA reads TGTGCCAGCAGTCACCGGACAGGGTTGACTGAAGCTTTCTTT. It yields the protein CASSHRTGLTEAFF.

The chain is built from TRBV7-9 and TRBJ2-7; 7 bases align to TRBD2. Germline assignment: CDR1 SEHNR and CDR2 FQNEAQ (reference sequence). J was trimmed by 2 bases and V by 3 bases; bases with no gene match: 10. The CDR3 spans 16 residues. The CDR3 loop is CASSFFSGQDAYEQYF. The CDR3 DNA follows: TGTGCCAGCAGCTTCTTTAGCGGGCAGGACGCCTACGAGCAGTACTTC.

This chain links TRBV6-6 with TRBJ2-7; TRBD1 matches 8 bases. J lost 6 bases, V lost 6 bases, and 7 bases had no gene match. From germline, CDR1 is MNHNY and CDR2 SVGAGI (reference sequence). The CDR3 is 13 residues long. DNA of the CDR3: TGTGCCAGCAGGGGACAGGCATCGGGCGAGCAGTACTTC. This translates into CASRGQASGEQYF.

The rearrangement uses TRBV25-1 and TRBJ2-3, with TRBD1 identical over 7 bases. The CDR3 spans 13 residues. Per germline, CDR1 MGHDK and CDR2 SYGVNS. J was trimmed by 5 bases and V by 7 bases; bases with no gene match: 6. The CDR3 sequence is CASTRTGQDTQYF. The CDR3 region has the DNA TGTGCCAGCACCCGGACAGGACAAGATACGCAGTATTTT.

V gene TRBV7-3 combines with J gene TRBJ2-3; 7 positions match TRBD1. Per the germline V gene, CDR1 is SGHTA and CDR2 is FQGTGA. With 5 bases clipped from V and 1 base from J, the junction kept 6 bases outside the gene matches. This CDR3 has 15 amino acids. The CDR3 DNA follows: TGTGCCAGCAGCCGGGGACAGTTGCGCACAGATACGCAGTATTTT. Translating it yields CASSRGQLRTDTQYF.

The chain has TRBV28 and TRBJ1-1, with D unresolved. The germline V and J ends were trimmed by 4 bases and 1 base, with 7 bases remaining between them. Looked up from germline, CDR1 is MDHEN and CDR2 is SYDVKM. The CDR3 extends over 13 amino acids. DNA for the CDR3: TGTGCCAGCAGTTCTCGCAGGAACACTGAAGCTTTCTTT. This translates into CASSSRRNTEAFF.

The chain carries TRBV19 and TRBJ1-1; D perhaps matches TRBD1 (5 bases). The V gene lost 1 base and the J gene lost 1 base, with 7 bases spanning the gap. This CDR3 has 14 residues. Germline lookup yields CDR1 LNHDA and CDR2 SQIVND (reference sequence). In nucleotides, the CDR3 is TGTGCCAGTAGTATAGGTACAGGGAACACTGAAGCTTTCTTT. Amino acid sequence: CASSIGTGNTEAFF.

This clone was seen more than once but under ten times. The chain combines TRBV7-9 with TRBJ2-7, with 10 bases identical to TRBD1. The germline V gene has CDR1 SEHNR and CDR2 FQNEAQ (reference sequence). The CDR3 covers 15 residues. V shed 5 bases, J shed 4 bases, and the junction held 8 bases outside the gene matches. The CDR3 nucleotides read TGTGCCAGCAGCAGAGACAGGGGGCCGGGATACGAGCAGTACTTC. Translated: CASSRDRGPGYEQYF.

The chain couples TRBV27 to TRBJ2-7; tentative D call: TRBD2 (6 bases). Germline V gene lookup returns CDR1 MNHEY and CDR2 SMNVEV (reference sequence). The CDR3 totals 14 residues. The germline V and J ends were trimmed by 4 bases and 2 bases, with 12 bases remaining between them. The CDR3 loop reads CASSSVGGPYEQYF. The CDR3 coding sequence is TGTGCCAGCAGTTCCGTCGGGGGTCCCTACGAGCAGTACTTC.

The CDR3 sequence is CASYQGAYEQYF. In DNA, the CDR3 is TGTGCCAGCTACCAGGGGGCGTACGAGCAGTACTTC. J is TRBJ2-7 and V is TRBV6-1, with 8 nucleotides matching TRBD1. The CDR3 length is 12 residues. Germline V gene lookup returns CDR1 MNHNS and CDR2 SASEGT. J lost 4 bases, V lost 8 bases, and 4 bases had no gene match.

This chain connects TRBV28 to TRBJ2-7; TRBD1 matches 9 bases. Germline assignment: CDR1 MDHEN and CDR2 SYDVKM. V was clipped by 6 bases and J by 2 bases; unmatched bases: 5. The CDR3 covers 14 residues. The CDR3 spells CASSPRTGAYEQYF. The CDR3 DNA reads TGTGCCAGCAGCCCGAGGACAGGGGCCTACGAGCAGTACTTC.

The J gene is TRBJ2-7, the V gene TRBV27; 7 nucleotides align to TRBD1. The CDR3 spans 14 residues. CDR1 MNHEY and CDR2 SMNVEV come from the germline V gene (reference sequence). Trimming removed 5 bases from V and 2 bases from J; junction bases left unmatched: 6. CDR3 nucleotide sequence: TGTGCCAGCAGTCCCGGACAGGCCGCCTACGAGCAGTACTTC. Its protein product is CASSPGQAAYEQYF.

The chain has TRBV6-5 and TRBJ1-2; 9 bases are shared with TRBD1. V lost 6 bases and J lost 6; bases outside the gene matches: 5. The germline CDR1 and CDR2 sequences are MNHEY and SVGAGI. The CDR3 is made up of 13 amino acids. The CDR3 region is CASRIGTGHGYTF. The CDR3 DNA sequence: TGTGCCAGCAGAATCGGGACAGGGCATGGCTACACCTTC.

V gene TRBV28 combines with J gene TRBJ2-7, with 8 bases lining up with TRBD2. The CDR3 is 13 residues long. Germline-derived CDR1 and CDR2 are MDHEN and SYDVKM. The ends lost 3 bases at V and 6 bases at J; junction bases unmatched: 4. The CDR3: CASSLTSVTEQYF. CDR3 bases: TGTGCCAGCAGTTTGACTAGCGTTACCGAGCAGTACTTC.

This clone was seen a single time. The chain recombines TRBV10-1 with TRBJ2-7; 10 nucleotides agree with TRBD1. There are 17 residues in the CDR3. After removal of 3 bases from V and 5 bases from J, the junction contained 13 bases not matched to a gene. Germline CDR1 is WNHNN and CDR2 is SYGVQD (reference sequence). CDR3: CASSDLPGQGGKDEQYF. The CDR3 DNA reads TGCGCCAGCAGTGACTTACCTGGACAGGGGGGGAAAGACGAGCAGTACTTC.

For the CDR3, the DNA is TGTGCCAGTAGTATAGTTCCGGGACATGAGAATTCACCCCTCCACTTT. Amino acids: CASSIVPGHENSPLHF. The rearrangement links TRBV19 to TRBJ1-6, with a possible D match to TRBD1 (6 bases). The CDR3 has 16 residues. Germline assignment: CDR1 LNHDA and CDR2 SQIVND (reference sequence). Trimming removed 1 base at V and 7 bases at J, with 14 bases between.

The V and J genes are TRBV9 and TRBJ1-1; D is undetermined. The CDR3 is 14 amino acids. Between the trimmed V and J ends, which lost 6 bases and 2 bases, there was a span of 14 bases. CDR1 is SGDLS, CDR2 YYNGEE, per germline. The CDR3 loop reads CASTATTVNTEAFF. The CDR3 DNA reads TGTGCCAGCACCGCTACCACAGTTAACACTGAAGCTTTCTTT.

V is TRBV27 and J is TRBJ2-1; D uncertain. The CDR3 length is 12 residues. V gave up 6 bases and J gave up 6 bases, with 9 bases separating them. Germline V gene lookup returns CDR1 MNHEY and CDR2 SMNVEV (reference sequence). This CDR3 reads CASSLRSNEQFF. CDR3 nucleotide sequence: TGTGCCAGCAGCCTAAGGAGCAATGAGCAGTTCTTC.